This is a list of T cell receptor beta chains from one sample in a study of blood T cell repertoires in COVID-19. Using immunoSEQ multiplex PCR, the repertoire was profiled, and TCRdb retains in-frame clones only, with some absent. The data contain about 260,000 clones, over 80% of them singletons. What was sequenced was peripheral blood. These receptors originate from a woman aged 40 to 49 with acute or convalescent COVID-19. Each CDR3 is given with its conserved first and last residue. The order of the fields is D gene, V gene, CDR3 length, clone size, J gene, CDR3 DNA, CDR3 protein. The D gene is left open where the match is weak. Size is stated for part of the rows, as once, few or many counts, or as a class when the clone is expanded.

d_call: TRBD1
v_call: TRBV20-1
cdr3_length: 15
clone_size: once
j_call: TRBJ2-3
cdr3_nt: TGCAGTGCTAGTACCGGGACAGCTAGCACAGATACGCAGTATTTT
cdr3_aa: CSASTGTASTDTQYF

d_call: TRBD1
v_call: TRBV9
cdr3_length: 15
clone_size: NA
j_call: TRBJ1-5
cdr3_nt: TGTGCCAGCAGCGTCGGACAGGGGGCAGGTCAGCCCCAGCATTTT
cdr3_aa: CASSVGQGAGQPQHF

d_call: NA
v_call: TRBV30
cdr3_length: 15
clone_size: NA
j_call: TRBJ1-5
cdr3_nt: TGTGCCTGGAGTGTGCCGAGACATCTCAATCAGCCCCAGCATTTT
cdr3_aa: CAWSVPRHLNQPQHF

d_call: TRBD2
v_call: TRBV7-3
cdr3_length: 16
clone_size: NA
j_call: TRBJ2-1
cdr3_nt: TGTGCCAGCAGCGAGGGGTTTGGGACTAGTGGCAATGAGCAGTTCTTC
cdr3_aa: CASSEGFGTSGNEQFF

d_call: NA
v_call: TRBV28
cdr3_length: 11
clone_size: NA
j_call: TRBJ1-2
cdr3_nt: TGTGCCAGCAGTTCTCCTTATGGCTACACCTTC
cdr3_aa: CASSSPYGYTF

d_call: NA
v_call: TRBV25-1
cdr3_length: 14
clone_size: NA
j_call: TRBJ1-1
cdr3_nt: TGTGCCAGCAGTGGGAGGACTCTGAACACTGAAGCTTTCTTT
cdr3_aa: CASSGRTLNTEAFF

d_call: TRBD2
v_call: TRBV5-1
cdr3_length: 16
clone_size: once
j_call: TRBJ2-3
cdr3_nt: TGCGCCAGCAGGGCGAATAGCGGGGGGGGCGAGGATACGCAGTATTTT
cdr3_aa: CASRANSGGGEDTQYF

d_call: NA
v_call: TRBV27
cdr3_length: 14
clone_size: NA
j_call: TRBJ2-2
cdr3_nt: TGTGCCAGCAGGACAGACGCGAACACCGGGGAGCTGTTTTTT
cdr3_aa: CASRTDANTGELFF

d_call: NA
v_call: TRBV24-1
cdr3_length: 17
clone_size: NA
j_call: TRBJ2-1
cdr3_nt: TGTGCCACCAGTGATTTGGGATCAGGGGGGAAGGTCGATGAGCAGTTCTTC
cdr3_aa: CATSDLGSGGKVDEQFF

d_call: NA
v_call: TRBV5-4
cdr3_length: 11
clone_size: NA
j_call: TRBJ1-2
cdr3_nt: TGTGCCAGCAGCCTCCACTATGGCTACACCTTC
cdr3_aa: CASSLHYGYTF

d_call: NA
v_call: TRBV6-4
cdr3_length: 13
clone_size: few
j_call: TRBJ1-2
cdr3_nt: TGTGCCAGCAGTGACTCGAGGCAGTATGGCTACACCTTC
cdr3_aa: CASSDSRQYGYTF

d_call: NA
v_call: TRBV10-3
cdr3_length: 13
clone_size: NA
j_call: TRBJ1-5
cdr3_nt: TGTGCCATCAGGATGGACAGAAATCAGCCCCAGCATTTT
cdr3_aa: CAIRMDRNQPQHF

d_call: NA
v_call: TRBV9
cdr3_length: 16
clone_size: NA
j_call: TRBJ1-1
cdr3_nt: TGTGCCAGCAGCGAAAACCCGTTGGGAGGGAACACTGAAGCTTTCTTT
cdr3_aa: CASSENPLGGNTEAFF

d_call: TRBD1
v_call: TRBV24-1
cdr3_length: 15
clone_size: NA
j_call: TRBJ2-5
cdr3_nt: TGTGCCACCAGTGACCGTGACAGGGTTGGAGAGACCCAGTACTTC
cdr3_aa: CATSDRDRVGETQYF

d_call: TRBD2
v_call: TRBV30
cdr3_length: 14
clone_size: NA
j_call: TRBJ2-3
cdr3_nt: TGTGCCTGGAGTTCACTAGCGGGGGAAGATACGCAGTATTTT
cdr3_aa: CAWSSLAGEDTQYF

d_call: NA
v_call: TRBV24-1
cdr3_length: 13
clone_size: NA
j_call: TRBJ1-2
cdr3_nt: TGTGCCACCAGTGATCGGTTGCGGGGTGGCTACACCTTC
cdr3_aa: CATSDRLRGGYTF

d_call: NA
v_call: TRBV2
cdr3_length: 17
clone_size: NA
j_call: TRBJ2-2
cdr3_nt: TGTGCCAGCAGTGAAGCGCAGAGCGCCCGCGACACCGGGGAGCTGTTTTTT
cdr3_aa: CASSEAQSARDTGELFF

d_call: TRBD1
v_call: TRBV19
cdr3_length: 17
clone_size: NA
j_call: TRBJ2-1
cdr3_nt: TGTGCCAGTAGTTCGATGACAGGGTTATCGAGATTCAATGAGCAGTTCTTC
cdr3_aa: CASSSMTGLSRFNEQFF

d_call: TRBD2
v_call: TRBV5-1
cdr3_length: 14
clone_size: few
j_call: TRBJ2-4
cdr3_nt: TGCGCCAGCAGCCAAGGGACTAGCCCCACCATTCAGTACTTC
cdr3_aa: CASSQGTSPTIQYF

d_call: NA
v_call: TRBV2
cdr3_length: 13
clone_size: NA
j_call: TRBJ1-1
cdr3_nt: TGTGCCAGCAGTCGGGAGGAGAACACTGAAGCTTTCTTT
cdr3_aa: CASSREENTEAFF

d_call: NA
v_call: TRBV30
cdr3_length: 12
clone_size: NA
j_call: TRBJ1-4
cdr3_nt: TGTGCCTGGAGTGGTGAATGGAGTCAACTGTTTTTT
cdr3_aa: CAWSGEWSQLFF

d_call: TRBD1
v_call: TRBV6-1
cdr3_length: 17
clone_size: NA
j_call: TRBJ1-5
cdr3_nt: TGTGCCAGCAGTGTGGGACAGGGGAATTCGTACCATCAGCCCCAGCATTTT
cdr3_aa: CASSVGQGNSYHQPQHF

d_call: NA
v_call: TRBV27
cdr3_length: 14
clone_size: NA
j_call: TRBJ1-1
cdr3_nt: TGTGCCAGCAGTTTAGGGCAGGGGCTCACTGAAGCTTTCTTT
cdr3_aa: CASSLGQGLTEAFF

d_call: TRBD1
v_call: TRBV6-1
cdr3_length: 13
clone_size: NA
j_call: TRBJ1-4
cdr3_nt: TGTGCCAGCAAGGACAGGGTAAATGAAAAACTGTTTTTT
cdr3_aa: CASKDRVNEKLFF

d_call: NA
v_call: TRBV18
cdr3_length: 17
clone_size: NA
j_call: TRBJ1-2
cdr3_nt: TGTGCCAGCTCACCAGTTGACTTGGGGGCCACCTACTATGGCTACACCTTC
cdr3_aa: CASSPVDLGATYYGYTF

d_call: NA
v_call: TRBV5-4
cdr3_length: 15
clone_size: NA
j_call: TRBJ2-3
cdr3_nt: TGTGCCAGCAGCTTCGGTCCCCCAAGCACAGATACGCAGTATTTT
cdr3_aa: CASSFGPPSTDTQYF

d_call: TRBD1
v_call: TRBV7-8
cdr3_length: 17
clone_size: NA
j_call: TRBJ1-5
cdr3_nt: TGTGCCAGCAGCCCAGAGGACAGGGCCCTTAGCAATCAGCCCCAGCATTTT
cdr3_aa: CASSPEDRALSNQPQHF

d_call: TRBD1
v_call: TRBV5-1
cdr3_length: 14
clone_size: NA
j_call: TRBJ1-1
cdr3_nt: TGCGCCAGCAGCCCATCACAGGGGGCGCGGAACGCTTTCTTT
cdr3_aa: CASSPSQGARNAFF

d_call: NA
v_call: TRBV7-2
cdr3_length: 14
clone_size: NA
j_call: TRBJ1-1
cdr3_nt: TGTGCCAGCAGCCACAACAGGTTCAACACTGAAGCTTTCTTT
cdr3_aa: CASSHNRFNTEAFF

d_call: TRBD1
v_call: TRBV7-7
cdr3_length: 16
clone_size: NA
j_call: TRBJ2-1
cdr3_nt: TGTGCCAGCAGCTTAGACGAGGGGGCGGCCTACAATGAGCAGTTCTTC
cdr3_aa: CASSLDEGAAYNEQFF

d_call: NA
v_call: TRBV25-1
cdr3_length: 17
clone_size: NA
j_call: TRBJ1-2
cdr3_nt: TGTGCCAGCAGTGCCTCCGAACTACAGGGCGGCCCTCAAGGCTACACCTTC
cdr3_aa: CASSASELQGGPQGYTF

d_call: TRBD2
v_call: TRBV18
cdr3_length: 16
clone_size: NA
j_call: TRBJ2-1
cdr3_nt: TGTGCCAGCTCACCGGGTCTAGCGGGGAGCTACAATGAGCAGTTCTTC
cdr3_aa: CASSPGLAGSYNEQFF

d_call: NA
v_call: TRBV19
cdr3_length: 15
clone_size: NA
j_call: TRBJ1-4
cdr3_nt: TGTGCCAGTACCACAGGACTAAAAAGGGTAGAAAAACTGTTTTTT
cdr3_aa: CASTTGLKRVEKLFF

d_call: NA
v_call: TRBV9
cdr3_length: 14
clone_size: NA
j_call: TRBJ2-3
cdr3_nt: TGTGCCAGCAGCGTAGTAGGGGCCTCAGATACGCAGTATTTT
cdr3_aa: CASSVVGASDTQYF

d_call: NA
v_call: TRBV9
cdr3_length: 13
clone_size: NA
j_call: TRBJ1-2
cdr3_nt: TGTGCCAGCAGCGTAGCCGGACAGTATGGCTACACCTTC
cdr3_aa: CASSVAGQYGYTF

d_call: NA
v_call: TRBV6-1
cdr3_length: 11
clone_size: NA
j_call: TRBJ1-1
cdr3_nt: TGTGCCAGCAGTGAAGGCGGGGGTACTTTCTTT
cdr3_aa: CASSEGGGTFF

d_call: TRBD2
v_call: TRBV4-2
cdr3_length: 14
clone_size: NA
j_call: TRBJ2-3
cdr3_nt: TGTGCCAGCAGGGCGGGAGGGAATGAAGATACGCAGTATTTT
cdr3_aa: CASRAGGNEDTQYF

d_call: NA
v_call: TRBV30
cdr3_length: 15
clone_size: NA
j_call: TRBJ1-3
cdr3_nt: TGTGCCTGGAGTGTAAACAGTCACTCTGGAAACACCATATATTTT
cdr3_aa: CAWSVNSHSGNTIYF

d_call: NA
v_call: TRBV27
cdr3_length: 14
clone_size: NA
j_call: TRBJ1-5
cdr3_nt: TGTGCCAGCAGTTTAGTCGGTAGCAATCAGCCCCAGCATTTT
cdr3_aa: CASSLVGSNQPQHF

d_call: NA
v_call: TRBV6-4
cdr3_length: 14
clone_size: NA
j_call: TRBJ1-2
cdr3_nt: TGTGCCAGCAGTGACTCTGTAGGGGGATATGGCTACACCTTC
cdr3_aa: CASSDSVGGYGYTF

d_call: NA
v_call: TRBV13
cdr3_length: 13
clone_size: NA
j_call: TRBJ2-2
cdr3_nt: TGTGCCAGCAGCTTGCAGGGAAAGAGGGAGCTGTTTTTT
cdr3_aa: CASSLQGKRELFF

d_call: NA
v_call: TRBV19
cdr3_length: 15
clone_size: NA
j_call: TRBJ1-3
cdr3_nt: TGTGCCAGTAGTATATCTCGCGGTAGTACTAACACCATATATTTT
cdr3_aa: CASSISRGSTNTIYF

d_call: TRBD1
v_call: TRBV2
cdr3_length: 14
clone_size: NA
j_call: TRBJ2-1
cdr3_nt: TGTGCCAGCAGTGACCGGACAGGGTTCAATGAGCAGTTCTTC
cdr3_aa: CASSDRTGFNEQFF

d_call: NA
v_call: TRBV6-1
cdr3_length: 11
clone_size: NA
j_call: TRBJ2-1
cdr3_nt: TGTGCCAGCAGTGAACGCCCCTCAGGGTTCTTC
cdr3_aa: CASSERPSGFF

d_call: TRBD1
v_call: TRBV5-1
cdr3_length: 15
clone_size: NA
j_call: TRBJ2-3
cdr3_nt: TGCGCCAGCAGCCTTCGGACAGGGAGCACAGATACGCAGTATTTT
cdr3_aa: CASSLRTGSTDTQYF

d_call: TRBD1
v_call: TRBV5-1
cdr3_length: 15
clone_size: NA
j_call: TRBJ1-5
cdr3_nt: TGCGCCAGCAGCCCGTCGACAGGGTCCAATCAGCCCCAGCATTTT
cdr3_aa: CASSPSTGSNQPQHF

d_call: NA
v_call: TRBV19
cdr3_length: 14
clone_size: NA
j_call: TRBJ1-2
cdr3_nt: TGTGCCAGTAGTATAGACCGGGATGGCTATGGCTACACCTTC
cdr3_aa: CASSIDRDGYGYTF

d_call: NA
v_call: TRBV11-2
cdr3_length: 15
clone_size: few
j_call: TRBJ1-5
cdr3_nt: TGTGCCAGCAGCCTTACAGCAACACTCAATCAGCCCCAGCATTTT
cdr3_aa: CASSLTATLNQPQHF

d_call: NA
v_call: TRBV6-5
cdr3_length: 15
clone_size: NA
j_call: TRBJ2-5
cdr3_nt: TGTGCCAGCAGTTACTCTACAGGTGGGCCAGAGACCCAGTACTTC
cdr3_aa: CASSYSTGGPETQYF

d_call: NA
v_call: TRBV15
cdr3_length: 12
clone_size: NA
j_call: TRBJ1-5
cdr3_nt: TGTGCCACCCGACAGAGCAATCAGCCCCAGCATTTT
cdr3_aa: CATRQSNQPQHF

d_call: TRBD2
v_call: TRBV11-2
cdr3_length: 19
clone_size: NA
j_call: TRBJ2-3
cdr3_nt: TGTGCCAGCAGCTTAGATACCTTCCTAGCGGGGGGTAGCACAGATACGCAGTATTTT
cdr3_aa: CASSLDTFLAGGSTDTQYF

d_call: NA
v_call: TRBV28
cdr3_length: 15
clone_size: once
j_call: TRBJ1-1
cdr3_nt: TGTGCCAGCACCTGGGGAGCAACCGCGAACACTGAAGCTTTCTTT
cdr3_aa: CASTWGATANTEAFF

d_call: TRBD1
v_call: TRBV10-3
cdr3_length: 12
clone_size: NA
j_call: TRBJ1-1
cdr3_nt: TGTGCCGCAAGAACAGGGGGCACTGAAGCTTTCTTT
cdr3_aa: CAARTGGTEAFF

d_call: TRBD2
v_call: TRBV4-1
cdr3_length: 15
clone_size: NA
j_call: TRBJ2-2
cdr3_nt: TGCGCCAGCTCCAGCGGGGGGGCCCGGAGGGGGGAGCTGTTTTTT
cdr3_aa: CASSSGGARRGELFF

d_call: NA
v_call: TRBV30
cdr3_length: 15
clone_size: NA
j_call: TRBJ1-1
cdr3_nt: TGTGCCTGGAGTGCGACTCAGACCTGGGAGACTGAAGCTTTCTTT
cdr3_aa: CAWSATQTWETEAFF